These T cell receptor beta chains were read from a single sample in a study of shared clonotypes between healthy human individuals. Sequenced by immunoSEQ multiplex PCR; TCRdb stores in-frame clones only, minus some. The sample has about 1,500,000 clones, around 95% seen once. The sample was naive CD4+ T cells sorted from blood. These receptor sequences come from a man aged 25-45 years in good health. The CDR3 runs from the conserved cysteine through the conserved F or W. D genes are given only for firm matches. A clone size is listed for some rows: how often the clone was seen (once, few, many), or a class if it is expanded.

d_call	clone_size	j_call	v_call	cdr3_aa	cdr3_nt
-	-	TRBJ2-1	TRBV2	CASSFETFSYNEQFF	TGTGCCAGCAGTTTTGAAACGTTCTCCTACAATGAGCAGTTCTTC
-	few	TRBJ1-1	TRBV28	CASRTSHGPKGASHSMNTEAFF	TGTGCCAGCAGGACCAGTCACGGCCCCAAAGGCGCAAGCCACAGTATGAACACTGAAGCTTTCTTT
-	-	TRBJ2-7	TRBV11-1	CASSHSVAAWGTYEQYF	TGTGCCAGCAGCCACAGCGTGGCCGCATGGGGAACCTACGAGCAGTACTTC
-	-	TRBJ2-3	TRBV6-1	CASSVAQGFFTDTQYF	TGTGCCAGCAGTGTTGCACAGGGTTTTTTTACAGATACGCAGTATTTT
TRBD1	-	TRBJ1-2	TRBV11-2	CASSPGTALRYTF	TGTGCCAGCAGCCCCGGGACAGCTCTGCGCTACACCTTC
-	few	TRBJ2-7	TRBV28	CASSLGGYEQYF	TGTGCCAGCAGTTTGGGGGGCTACGAGCAGTACTTC
TRBD1	-	TRBJ2-2	TRBV18	CASSQQGAGELFF	TGTGCCAGCTCTCAACAGGGGGCCGGGGAGCTGTTTTTT
TRBD1	-	TRBJ2-5	TRBV29-1	CSVWPGGSQETQYF	TGCAGCGTATGGCCAGGGGGAAGCCAAGAGACCCAGTACTTC
-	-	TRBJ2-1	TRBV5-1	CASSLAGLNSYNEQFF	TGCGCCAGCAGCTTGGCAGGGTTGAACTCCTACAATGAGCAGTTCTTC
-	-	TRBJ2-7	TRBV6-5	CASKNSPDTYEQYF	TGTGCCAGCAAAAACTCCCCGGACACCTACGAGCAGTACTTC
-	-	TRBJ2-7	TRBV28	CASSGFPGPFYEQYF	TGTGCCAGCAGTGGCTTTCCGGGACCTTTCTACGAGCAGTACTTC
TRBD1	-	TRBJ2-2	TRBV10-3	CASARSGTGQTGELFF	TGTGCCAGCGCCCGGTCCGGGACAGGGCAAACCGGGGAGCTGTTTTTT
-	once	TRBJ2-1	TRBV5-4	CASSQDNRVGQFF	TGTGCCAGCAGTCAAGATAACAGGGTCGGGCAGTTCTTC
-	-	TRBJ2-7	TRBV27	CASSFGQTYEQYF	TGTGCCAGCAGTTTTGGACAGACCTACGAGCAGTACTTC
-	-	TRBJ1-4	TRBV25-1	CASSEWATNEKLFF	TGTGCCAGCAGTGAATGGGCAACTAATGAAAAACTGTTTTTT
-	-	TRBJ2-7	TRBV11-2	CASSLVGSTYEQYF	TGTGCCAGCAGCTTAGTGGGCAGCACCTACGAGCAGTACTTC
-	-	TRBJ1-1	TRBV28	CASTGTEAFF	TGTGCCAGCACTGGCACTGAAGCTTTCTTT
TRBD2	-	TRBJ2-3	TRBV5-1	CASSLALAGSQTQYF	TGCGCCAGCAGCTTGGCTCTAGCGGGATCCCAAACGCAGTATTTT
-	-	TRBJ2-1	TRBV4-2	CASSPKESSFPTGSYNEQFF	TGTGCCAGCAGCCCTAAGGAGTCTAGCTTCCCCACTGGGTCCTACAATGAGCAGTTCTTC
TRBD1	-	TRBJ1-4	TRBV7-2	CASSLGQGGIYEKLFF	TGTGCCAGCAGCTTAGGACAGGGGGGAATCTATGAAAAACTGTTTTTT
-	-	TRBJ2-3	TRBV27	CASRPRIGGTDTQYF	TGTGCCAGCAGGCCGCGAATCGGCGGCACAGATACGCAGTATTTT
-	-	TRBJ2-3	TRBV19	CASSIVAVLSTDTQYF	TGTGCCAGTAGTATAGTAGCGGTTCTGAGCACAGATACGCAGTATTTT
-	-	TRBJ1-5	TRBV30	CAWSGGRAQPQHF	TGTGCCTGGAGTGGGGGGCGGGCTCAGCCCCAGCATTTT
TRBD2	-	TRBJ2-1	TRBV19	CASSIMGSGGNEQFF	TGTGCCAGTAGTATAATGGGCTCGGGAGGGAATGAGCAGTTCTTC
-	-	TRBJ2-5	TRBV27	CASSPVSGGRQTQYF	TGTGCCAGCAGTCCGGTTAGTGGGGGCCGACAGACCCAGTACTTC
-	-	TRBJ2-3	TRBV30	CAWSVGTDTQYF	TGTGCCTGGAGTGTAGGCACAGATACGCAGTATTTT
-	-	TRBJ1-2	TRBV5-5	CASSLKQGNYGYTF	TGTGCCAGCAGCTTGAAACAGGGAAACTATGGCTACACCTTC
TRBD2	-	TRBJ2-1	TRBV5-1	CASSDIAGGNEQFF	TGCGCCAGCAGCGACATAGCGGGAGGCAATGAGCAGTTCTTC
TRBD1	-	TRBJ2-1	TRBV7-9	CASSSTGQTYEQFF	TGTGCCAGCAGCTCCACGGGACAGACCTATGAGCAGTTCTTC
-	-	TRBJ2-3	TRBV9	CASSVVSGAAQYF	TGTGCCAGCAGCGTAGTTAGCGGCGCGGCGCAGTATTTT
-	-	TRBJ1-1	TRBV18	CASSPTGSGNTEAFF	TGTGCCAGCTCACCGACAGGTAGTGGGAACACTGAAGCTTTCTTT
TRBD1	-	TRBJ2-7	TRBV18	CASSPLGPAGTGGVYEQYF	TGTGCCAGCTCACCTTTGGGTCCCGCCGGGACAGGGGGCGTTTACGAGCAGTACTTC
TRBD1	-	TRBJ1-2	TRBV14	CASSHGQGGYGYTF	TGTGCCAGCAGCCATGGACAGGGCGGCTATGGCTACACCTTC
TRBD1	-	TRBJ1-4	TRBV27	CASRTGEGYNEKLFF	TGTGCCAGCAGGACAGGGGAAGGATATAATGAAAAACTGTTTTTT
TRBD2	-	TRBJ2-7	TRBV4-1	CASSQVPGTSGSLYEQYF	TGCGCCAGCAGCCAAGTCCCCGGGACTAGCGGGAGCCTCTACGAGCAGTACTTC
-	-	TRBJ2-7	TRBV6-5	CASSQQNEQYF	TGTGCCAGCAGTCAACAAAACGAGCAGTACTTC
-	-	TRBJ2-3	TRBV7-2	CASLTGVGDTQYF	TGTGCCAGCCTCACGGGGGTGGGAGATACGCAGTATTTT
TRBD1	-	TRBJ2-7	TRBV28	CASSRRDRPIYEQYF	TGTGCCAGCAGCCGAAGGGACAGACCGATTTACGAGCAGTACTTC
TRBD1	-	TRBJ2-3	TRBV6-1	CASRPQGTRTDTQYF	TGTGCCAGCAGGCCACAGGGGACCCGCACAGATACGCAGTATTTT
TRBD2	-	TRBJ2-1	TRBV6-5	CASSSGGPSYNEQFF	TGTGCCAGCAGTTCGGGAGGGCCCTCCTACAATGAGCAGTTCTTC
-	-	TRBJ2-1	TRBV7-9	CASSPRGAGNEQFF	TGTGCCAGCAGCCCTCGGGGGGCTGGCAATGAGCAGTTCTTC
TRBD1	-	TRBJ1-2	TRBV2	CASTPDRGLGYGYTF	TGTGCCAGCACACCCGACAGGGGGCTGGGTTATGGCTACACCTTC
-	-	TRBJ2-5	TRBV7-2	CASSPPSGRQETQYF	TGTGCCAGCAGCCCCCCGTCGGGACGGCAAGAGACCCAGTACTTC
TRBD1	-	TRBJ2-5	TRBV9	CASSPDRVMQETQYF	TGTGCCAGCAGCCCCGACAGGGTTATGCAAGAGACCCAGTACTTC